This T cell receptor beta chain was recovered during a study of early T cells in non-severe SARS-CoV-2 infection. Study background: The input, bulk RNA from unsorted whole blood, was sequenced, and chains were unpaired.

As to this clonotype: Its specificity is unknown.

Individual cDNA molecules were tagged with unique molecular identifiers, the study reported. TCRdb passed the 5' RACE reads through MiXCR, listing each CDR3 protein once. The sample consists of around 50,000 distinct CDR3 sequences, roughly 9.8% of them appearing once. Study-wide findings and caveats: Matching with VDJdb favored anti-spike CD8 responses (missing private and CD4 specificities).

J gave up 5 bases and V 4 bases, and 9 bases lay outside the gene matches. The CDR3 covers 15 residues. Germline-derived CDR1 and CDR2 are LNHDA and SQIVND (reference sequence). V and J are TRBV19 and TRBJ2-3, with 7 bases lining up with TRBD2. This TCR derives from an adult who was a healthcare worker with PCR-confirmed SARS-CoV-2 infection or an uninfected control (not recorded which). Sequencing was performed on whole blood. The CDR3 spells CASSTRGRAEDTQYF. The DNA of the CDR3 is TGTGCCAGTAGTACTCGAGGGAGGGCGGAAGATACGCAGTATTTT.